The source of this TCR beta chain is a study of blood T cell repertoires in COVID-19. Study details: There were acute and convalescent COVID-19 samples, and they came from the United States, Italy and Spain. PBMCs, B-cell-depleted T cells, or T cells provided the cDNA or gDNA that made up the material.

As originally analysed: Counts of nucleated cells, estimated from reference gene primer amplification, were obtained. The table came from immunoSEQ multiplex PCR; TCRdb's copy has only in-frame clones and leaves some out. V and J calls and clone size come straight from that table; D and trimming were deduced from the DNA. The repertoire holds roughly 250,000 clones, around nine tenths seen once, with 2% to 2.5% in the top ten. The sequenced material came from peripheral blood. The sequence came from a middle-aged woman who had recovered from COVID-19.

The CDR3 spells CASSSGGTSYGYTF. The CDR3 bases are TGTGCCAGTAGTAGTGGTGGGACATCTTATGGCTACACCTTC. The chain has TRBV19 and TRBJ1-2; D might be TRBD1 (6 bases). Germline CDR1 reads LNHDA; CDR2 reads SQIVND (reference sequence). The ends were cut back, 4 bases at V and 5 bases at J, with 14 bases in the middle. The CDR3 sequence is 14 residues long. The full variable domain, with the rest looked up from reference TRBV19 and TRBJ1-2, is DGGITQSPKYLFRKEGQNVTLSCEQNLNHDAMYWYRQDPGQGLRLIYYSQIVNDFQKGDIAEGYSVSREKKESFPLTVTSAQKNPTAFYLCASSSGGTSYGYTFGSGTRLTVV.